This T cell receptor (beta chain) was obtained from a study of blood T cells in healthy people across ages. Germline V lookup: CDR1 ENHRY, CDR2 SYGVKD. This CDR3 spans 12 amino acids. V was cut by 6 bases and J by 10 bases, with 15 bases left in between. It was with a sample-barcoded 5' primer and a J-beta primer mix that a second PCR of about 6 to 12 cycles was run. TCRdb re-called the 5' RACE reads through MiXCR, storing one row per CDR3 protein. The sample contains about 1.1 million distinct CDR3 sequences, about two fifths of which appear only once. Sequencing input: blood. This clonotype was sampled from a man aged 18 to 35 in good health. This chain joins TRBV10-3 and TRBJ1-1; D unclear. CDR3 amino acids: CAIRPRPEGAFF. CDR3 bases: TGTGCCATCAGGCCCAGGCCCGAGGGAGCTTTCTTT.